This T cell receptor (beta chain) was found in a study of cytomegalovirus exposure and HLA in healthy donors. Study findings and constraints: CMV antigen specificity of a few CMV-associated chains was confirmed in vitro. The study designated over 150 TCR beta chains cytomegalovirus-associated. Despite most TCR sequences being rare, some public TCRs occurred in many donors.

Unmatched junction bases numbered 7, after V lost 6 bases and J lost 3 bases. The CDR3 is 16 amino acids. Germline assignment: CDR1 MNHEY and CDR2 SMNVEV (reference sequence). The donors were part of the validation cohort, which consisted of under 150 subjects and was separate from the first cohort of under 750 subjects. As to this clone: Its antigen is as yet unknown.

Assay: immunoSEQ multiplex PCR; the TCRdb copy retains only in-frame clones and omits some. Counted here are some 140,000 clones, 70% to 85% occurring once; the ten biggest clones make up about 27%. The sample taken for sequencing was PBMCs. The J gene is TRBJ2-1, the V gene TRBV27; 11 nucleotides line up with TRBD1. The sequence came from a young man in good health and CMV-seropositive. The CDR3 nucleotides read TGTGCCAGCAGCCTAGGGACAGGGGGAATCTACAATGAGCAGTTCTTC. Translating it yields CASSLGTGGIYNEQFF.